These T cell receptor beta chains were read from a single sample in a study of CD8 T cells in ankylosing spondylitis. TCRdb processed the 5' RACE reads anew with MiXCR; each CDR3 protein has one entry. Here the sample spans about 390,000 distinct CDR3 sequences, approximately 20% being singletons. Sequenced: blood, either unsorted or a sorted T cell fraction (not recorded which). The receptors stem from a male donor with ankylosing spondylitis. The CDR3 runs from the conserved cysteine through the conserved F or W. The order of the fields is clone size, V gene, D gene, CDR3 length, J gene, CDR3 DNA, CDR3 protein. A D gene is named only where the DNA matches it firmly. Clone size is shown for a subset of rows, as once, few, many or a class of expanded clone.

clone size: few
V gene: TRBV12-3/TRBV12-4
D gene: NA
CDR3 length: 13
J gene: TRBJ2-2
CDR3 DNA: TGTGCCAGCAGCCTAAGCCATACCGGGGAGCTGTTTTTT
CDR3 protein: CASSLSHTGELFF

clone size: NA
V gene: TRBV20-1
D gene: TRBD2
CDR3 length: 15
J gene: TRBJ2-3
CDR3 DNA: TGCAGTGCTAGACTGGCGGGAGTTTCAATAGATACGCAGTATTTT
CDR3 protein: CSARLAGVSIDTQYF

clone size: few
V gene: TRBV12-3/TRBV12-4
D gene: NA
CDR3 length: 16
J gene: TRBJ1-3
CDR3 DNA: TGTGCCAGCAGTTTAGTGACGGCTGGCTCTGGAAACACCATATATTTT
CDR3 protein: CASSLVTAGSGNTIYF

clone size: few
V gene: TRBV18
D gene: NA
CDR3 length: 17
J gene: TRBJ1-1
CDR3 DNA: TGTGCCAGCTCAATCCAGGCTACGTCAGGAATGAACACTGAAGCTTTCTTT
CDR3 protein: CASSIQATSGMNTEAFF

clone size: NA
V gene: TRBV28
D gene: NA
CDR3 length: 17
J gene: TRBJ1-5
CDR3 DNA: TGTGCCAGCTCCTCATCCGGGACGGAATATAGCAATCAGCCCCAGCATTTT
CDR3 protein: CASSSSGTEYSNQPQHF

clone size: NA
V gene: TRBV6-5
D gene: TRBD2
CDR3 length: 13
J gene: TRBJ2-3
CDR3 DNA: TGTGCCAGCAGTTACCCTGGACTAGGAAGGCAGTATTTT
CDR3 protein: CASSYPGLGRQYF

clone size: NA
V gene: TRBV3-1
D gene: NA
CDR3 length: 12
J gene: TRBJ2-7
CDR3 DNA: TGTGCCAGCGGCGGACATTCCTACGAGCAGTACTTC
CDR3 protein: CASGGHSYEQYF

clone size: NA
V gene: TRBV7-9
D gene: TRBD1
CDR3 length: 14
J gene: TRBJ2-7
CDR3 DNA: TGTGCCAGCAGCTTACCCACAGGGGACCACGAGCAGTACTTC
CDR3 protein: CASSLPTGDHEQYF

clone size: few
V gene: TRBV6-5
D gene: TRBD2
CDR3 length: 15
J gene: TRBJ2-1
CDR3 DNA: TGTGCCAGCAGTTCACTAGCGGGAAGCTACAATGAGCAGTTCTTC
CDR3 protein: CASSSLAGSYNEQFF

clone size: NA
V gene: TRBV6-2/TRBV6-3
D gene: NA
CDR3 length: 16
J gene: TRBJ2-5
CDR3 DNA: TGTGCCAGCAGCCCCGATGCGTCGGATATTCAAGAGACCCAGTACTTC
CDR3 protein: CASSPDASDIQETQYF

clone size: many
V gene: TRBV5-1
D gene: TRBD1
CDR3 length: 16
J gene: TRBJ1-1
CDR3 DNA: TGCGCCAGCAGCTTTAGACAGGGGGGAAGGAACACTGAAGCTTTCTTT
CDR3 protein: CASSFRQGGRNTEAFF

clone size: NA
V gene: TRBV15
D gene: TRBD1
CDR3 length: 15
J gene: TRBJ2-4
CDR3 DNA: TGTGCCACCAGCAGAACCGGGGACAGCAAAAACATTCAGTACTTC
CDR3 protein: CATSRTGDSKNIQYF

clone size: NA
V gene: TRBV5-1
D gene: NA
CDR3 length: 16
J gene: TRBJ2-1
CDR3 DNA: TGCGCCAGCAGCTTATTAAAACTAGGGTCCTACAATGAGCAGTTCTTC
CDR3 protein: CASSLLKLGSYNEQFF

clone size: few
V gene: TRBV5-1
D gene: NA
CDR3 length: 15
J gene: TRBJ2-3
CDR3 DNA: TGCGCCAGCAGCTTGATGGCAGGCCTGAGGGATACGCAGTATTTT
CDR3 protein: CASSLMAGLRDTQYF

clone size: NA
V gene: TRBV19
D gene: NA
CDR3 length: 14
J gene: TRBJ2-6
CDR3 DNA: TGTGCCACTTCAAGGAACTCTGGGGCCAACGTCCTGACTTTC
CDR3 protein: CATSRNSGANVLTF

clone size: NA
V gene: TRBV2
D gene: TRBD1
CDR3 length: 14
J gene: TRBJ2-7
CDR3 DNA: TGTGCCAGCAGTGAAAGGGTGACAGGGGGTGTGCAGTACTTC
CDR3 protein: CASSERVTGGVQYF

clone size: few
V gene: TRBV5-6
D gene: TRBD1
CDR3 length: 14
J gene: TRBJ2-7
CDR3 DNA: TGTGCCAGCAGCGGCTGGGACAGGGGGCGCGAGCAGTACTTC
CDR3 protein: CASSGWDRGREQYF

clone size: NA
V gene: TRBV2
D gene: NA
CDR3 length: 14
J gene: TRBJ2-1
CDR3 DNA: TGTGCCAGCAGGGGGCCCCCCTACCTCAATGAGCAGTTCTTC
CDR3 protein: CASRGPPYLNEQFF

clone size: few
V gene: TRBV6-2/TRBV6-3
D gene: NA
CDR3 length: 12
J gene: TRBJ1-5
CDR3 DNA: TGTGCCAGCGCAGGTAGCAATCAGCCCCAGCATTTT
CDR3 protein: CASAGSNQPQHF

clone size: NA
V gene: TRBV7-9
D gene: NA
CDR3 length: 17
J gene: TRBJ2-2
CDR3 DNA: TGTGCCAGCAGCTTAGCGCTGGGCAGGGGAGAGACCGGGGAGCTGTTTTTT
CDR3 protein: CASSLALGRGETGELFF

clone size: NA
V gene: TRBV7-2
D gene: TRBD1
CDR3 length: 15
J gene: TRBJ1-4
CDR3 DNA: TGTGCCAGCAGCTTCATCTCAGGGGGAGGTGAAAAACTGTTTTTT
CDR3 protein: CASSFISGGGEKLFF

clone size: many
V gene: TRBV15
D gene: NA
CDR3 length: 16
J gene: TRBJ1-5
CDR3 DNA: TGTGCCACCAGCAGAGATCTACAGGGTGGCAATCAGCCCCAGCATTTT
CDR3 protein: CATSRDLQGGNQPQHF

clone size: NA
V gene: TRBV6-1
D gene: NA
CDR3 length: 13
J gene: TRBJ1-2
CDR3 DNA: TGTGCCAGCAGTCAACCGGACGTCTATGGCTACACCTTC
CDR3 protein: CASSQPDVYGYTF

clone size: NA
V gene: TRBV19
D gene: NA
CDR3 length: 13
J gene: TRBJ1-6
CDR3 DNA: TGTGCCGCTAGGGAGGGTTGGAATTCACCCCTCCACTTT
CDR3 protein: CAAREGWNSPLHF

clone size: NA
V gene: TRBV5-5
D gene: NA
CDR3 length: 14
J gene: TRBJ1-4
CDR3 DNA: TGTGCCAGCAGCTTGGGGGTCATTTCGGAAAAACTGTTTTTT
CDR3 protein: CASSLGVISEKLFF

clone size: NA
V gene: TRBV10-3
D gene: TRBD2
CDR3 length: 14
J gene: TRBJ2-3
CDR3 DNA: TGTGCCATCAGTCTAGCGGGCGACACAGATACGCAGTATTTT
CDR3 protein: CAISLAGDTDTQYF

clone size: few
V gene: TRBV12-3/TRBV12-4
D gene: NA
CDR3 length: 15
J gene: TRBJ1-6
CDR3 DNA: TGTGCCAGCAGTTTAGTGGGGACGGCTAATTCACCCCTCCACTTT
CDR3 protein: CASSLVGTANSPLHF